This T cell receptor (beta chain) came from a study of cytomegalovirus exposure and HLA in healthy donors. PCR used 60 Vbeta primers and 13 Jbeta primers. The protocol was immunoSEQ multiplex PCR, while the TCRdb copy is restricted to in-frame clones and leaves out a portion. This sample's table has about 49,000 clones. The CDR3 contains 17 residues. Germline V gives CDR1 MDHEN, CDR2 SYDVKM. Trimming stripped 4 bases from V and 0 bases from J, with 16 bases between. The chain has TRBV28 and TRBJ1-5; no reliable D call. Sequenced material: PBMCs. This receptor was taken from a man in his late teens or twenties in good health and CMV-seropositive. The CDR3 protein is CASSYPGEPYSNQPQHF. For the CDR3, the DNA is TGTGCCAGCAGTTACCCGGGAGAACCTTATAGCAATCAGCCCCAGCATTTT.